The 7 T cell receptor beta chains below were found in one sample sequenced in a study of T-cell reconstitution after alpha-beta-depleted transplantation in children. TCRbeta library construction was performed incorporating unique molecular identifiers. MiXCR was run by TCRdb on the PCR reads, yielding one entry per CDR3 protein. The sample gives around 600,000 distinct CDR3 sequences, over 15% of which show up once; around 0.96% is in the top ten. This specimen was PBMCs from the stem cell graft donor, taken from the stem cell graft. These receptors were obtained from a human donor who donated a stem cell graft to a child with acute myeloid leukemia.

The rearrangement joins TRBV2 to TRBJ2-3; perhaps TRBD1 as D (5 bases). V was pared by 6 bases and J by 4 bases, with 8 bases between. The CDR3 consists of 12 residues. Germline loops: CDR1 SNHLY, CDR2 FYNNEI. The CDR3 DNA is TGTGCCAGCAGAATAGGGGCAGATACGCAGTATTTT. It is translated as CASRIGADTQYF.

This clonotype has more than one count but fewer than ten. The chain recombines TRBV29-1 with TRBJ2-2; a possible D gene is TRBD2 (5 bases). This CDR3 is built from 14 residues. Germline lookup yields CDR1 SQVTM and CDR2 ANQGSEA. V lost 4 bases to trimming and J lost 1 base, with 10 bases between them. CDR3 residues: CSVGSAGNTGELFF. Written as DNA, the CDR3 is TGCAGCGTTGGGTCCGCGGGGAACACCGGGGAGCTGTTTTTT.

The DNA for the CDR3 is TGCGCCAGCAGCCACCCGAGGGAGGGCCCGAACACCGGGGAGCTGTTTTTT. This sequence encodes CASSHPREGPNTGELFF. The chain is built from TRBV4-3 and TRBJ2-2; 7 nucleotides align to TRBD2. After removal of 3 bases from V and 0 bases from J, the junction contained 7 bases not matched to a gene. The CDR3 covers 17 residues. The germline gives CDR1 LGHNA, CDR2 YSLEER.

This clonotype was seen many times. The chain is built from TRBV12-3 or TRBV12-4 and TRBJ1-5; weak D call: TRBD1 (5 bases). Trimming removed 5 bases from V and 1 base from J, with 12 bases in between. The CDR3 is made up of 15 amino acids. CDR3 DNA: TGTGCCAGCAGTGGGGGGATAGCCAGCAATCAGCCCCAGCATTTT. Protein: CASSGGIASNQPQHF.

This clonotype has more than one count but fewer than ten. The CDR3 here is CSARVTGVLDTQYF. CDR3 coding DNA: TGCAGTGCTAGAGTCACGGGGGTCCTGGATACGCAGTATTTT. The chain joins TRBV20-1 to TRBJ2-3; D is possibly TRBD2 (6 bases). The V end lost 1 base, the J end lost 6 bases, and 14 bases lay between the germline ends. CDR1 is DFQATT, CDR2 SNEGSKA, per germline (reference sequence). The CDR3 runs 14 residues.

This clonotype has only a few counts. V and J are TRBV19 and TRBJ1-6, with D possibly TRBD1 on 6 matching bases. Germline CDR1 is LNHDA and CDR2 is SQIVND (reference sequence). V lost 5 bases and J lost 7, with 9 bases in between. CDR3 length: 13 residues. Here the CDR3 reads CASSVDRNSPLHF. The CDR3 DNA sequence: TGTGCCAGTAGTGTCGACAGGAATTCACCCCTCCACTTT.

This clonotype was detected many times. This sequence joins TRBV7-9 and TRBJ1-1; 9 bases line up with TRBD1. From germline, CDR1 is SEHNR and CDR2 FQNEAQ (reference sequence). The CDR3 covers 15 residues. The junction had 5 bases not matched to a gene; V was cut back by 5 bases and J by 1 base. The CDR3 protein is CASSPRTGANTEAFF. The CDR3 bases are TGTGCCAGCAGCCCCCGGACAGGGGCGAACACTGAAGCTTTCTTT.